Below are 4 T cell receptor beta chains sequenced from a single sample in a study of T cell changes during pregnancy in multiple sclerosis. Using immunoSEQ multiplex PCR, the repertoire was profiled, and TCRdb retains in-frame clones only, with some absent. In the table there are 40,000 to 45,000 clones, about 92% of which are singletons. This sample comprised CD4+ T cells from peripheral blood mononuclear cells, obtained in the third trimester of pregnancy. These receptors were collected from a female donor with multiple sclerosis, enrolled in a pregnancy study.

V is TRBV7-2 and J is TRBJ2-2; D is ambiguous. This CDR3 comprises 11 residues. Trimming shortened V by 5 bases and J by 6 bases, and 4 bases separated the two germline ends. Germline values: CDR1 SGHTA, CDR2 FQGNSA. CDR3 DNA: TGTGCCAGCAGCCGGGCCGGGGAGCTGTTTTTT. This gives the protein CASSRAGELFF.

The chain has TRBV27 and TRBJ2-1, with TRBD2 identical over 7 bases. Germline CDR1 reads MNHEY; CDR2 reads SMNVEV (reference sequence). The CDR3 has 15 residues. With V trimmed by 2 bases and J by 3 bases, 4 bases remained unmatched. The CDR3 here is CASSLTAGDYNEQFF. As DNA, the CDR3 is TGTGCCAGCAGTTTAACGGCGGGAGACTACAATGAGCAGTTCTTC.

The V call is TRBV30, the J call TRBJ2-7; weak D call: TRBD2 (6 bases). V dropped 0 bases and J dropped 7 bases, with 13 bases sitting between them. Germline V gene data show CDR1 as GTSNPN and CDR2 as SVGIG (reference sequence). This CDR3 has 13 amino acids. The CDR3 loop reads CAWSVLGRGEQYF. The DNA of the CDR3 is TGTGCCTGGAGTGTCCTGGGACGGGGGGAGCAGTACTTC.

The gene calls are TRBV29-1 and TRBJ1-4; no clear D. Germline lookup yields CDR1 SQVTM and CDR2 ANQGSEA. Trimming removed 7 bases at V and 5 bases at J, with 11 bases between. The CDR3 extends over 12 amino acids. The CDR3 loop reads CSGRTLNEKLFF. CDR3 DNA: TGCAGCGGCCGGACTCTGAATGAAAAACTGTTTTTT.